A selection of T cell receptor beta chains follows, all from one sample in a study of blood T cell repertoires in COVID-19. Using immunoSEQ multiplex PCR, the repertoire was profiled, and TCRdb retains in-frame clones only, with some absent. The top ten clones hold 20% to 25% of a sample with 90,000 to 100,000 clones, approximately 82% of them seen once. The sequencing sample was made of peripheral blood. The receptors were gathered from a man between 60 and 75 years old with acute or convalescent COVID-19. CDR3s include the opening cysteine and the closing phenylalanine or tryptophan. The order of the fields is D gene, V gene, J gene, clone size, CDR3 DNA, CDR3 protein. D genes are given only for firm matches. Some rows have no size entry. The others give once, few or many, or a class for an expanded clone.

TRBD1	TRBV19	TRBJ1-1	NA	TGTGCCAGTAGTATAGCAGGGACAGCGAACACTGAAGCTTTCTTT	CASSIAGTANTEAFF
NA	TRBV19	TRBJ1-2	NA	TGTGCCAGTAGTATAGTAGTGACTGCTTATGGCTACACCTTC	CASSIVVTAYGYTF
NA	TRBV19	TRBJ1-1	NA	TGTGCCAGCGAAAACCCCCAGGGTTCACACACTGAAGCTTTCTTT	CASENPQGSHTEAFF
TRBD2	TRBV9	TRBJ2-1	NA	TGTGCCAGCAGCTTGCGACTAGCGGGGGGGAGTTGGTCAGGGAATGAGCAGTTCTTC	CASSLRLAGGSWSGNEQFF
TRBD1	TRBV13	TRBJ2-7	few	TGTGCCAGCAGCTCAAGACGACCGACAGGGTCCCACGAGCAGTACTTC	CASSSRRPTGSHEQYF
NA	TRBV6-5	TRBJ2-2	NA	TGTGCCAGCAGGCAGAAAGTTTGGGAGACCGGGGAGCTGTTTTTT	CASRQKVWETGELFF
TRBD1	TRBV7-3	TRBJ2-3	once	TGTGCCAGCAGCCCCACAGGGGGTCAGGGCACAGATACGCAGTATTTT	CASSPTGGQGTDTQYF
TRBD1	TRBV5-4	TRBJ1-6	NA	TGTGCCAGCAGCTTGGGGCACAGGGGGTATTCACCCCTCCACTTT	CASSLGHRGYSPLHF
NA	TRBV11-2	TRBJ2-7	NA	TGTGCCAGCAGCTTAGATCTTGACAGCGAGCAGTACTTC	CASSLDLDSEQYF
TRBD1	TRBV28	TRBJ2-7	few	TGTGCCAGCAGTTTGACAGGGGATGTGGCCTACGAGCAGTACTTC	CASSLTGDVAYEQYF
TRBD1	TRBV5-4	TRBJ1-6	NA	TGTGCCAGCAGCTTGGGCGGGACAGGGAACTCACCCCTCCACTTT	CASSLGGTGNSPLHF
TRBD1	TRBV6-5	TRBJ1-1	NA	TGTGCCAGCGCCCACGTGACAGGGTTGGACACTGAAGCTTTCTTT	CASAHVTGLDTEAFF
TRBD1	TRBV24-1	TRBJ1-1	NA	TGTGCCACCAGGACCGGGACAGGGAATTCCGAAGCTTTCTTT	CATRTGTGNSEAFF
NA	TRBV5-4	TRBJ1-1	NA	TGTGCCAGCAGCTCCCTTCAGGGTCGGAACACTGAAGCTTTCTTT	CASSSLQGRNTEAFF
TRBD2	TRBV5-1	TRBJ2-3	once	TGCGCCAGCAGCTGGGTAGCGGGGGGTACGAGCACAGATACGCAGTATTTT	CASSWVAGGTSTDTQYF
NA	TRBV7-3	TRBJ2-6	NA	TGTGCCAGCAGCAACGACAGGTTTAGCTCTGGGGCCAACGTCCTGACTTTC	CASSNDRFSSGANVLTF
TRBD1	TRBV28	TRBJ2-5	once	TGTGCCAGCAGTTTCCTTTCTTACCACCGGGACAGGGGGGGACCCACGCAAGAGACCCAGTACTTC	CASSFLSYHRDRGGPTQETQYF
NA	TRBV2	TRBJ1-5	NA	TGTGCCAGCAGTGATTGGGGGGGGGCGCGTCAGCCCCAGCATTTT	CASSDWGGARQPQHF
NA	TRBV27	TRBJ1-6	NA	TGTGCCAGTCAAAGCAACCCCCCGGGGTCACCCCTCCACTTT	CASQSNPPGSPLHF
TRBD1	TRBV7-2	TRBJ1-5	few	TGTGCCAGCAGCGGAAGGGGACCGGGACAGGGGGCGCTTAATCAGCCCCAGCATTTT	CASSGRGPGQGALNQPQHF
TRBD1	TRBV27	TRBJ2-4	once	TGTGCCAGCAGTCCGACAGGGCTCTGGGGTGCCAAAAACATTCAGTACTTC	CASSPTGLWGAKNIQYF
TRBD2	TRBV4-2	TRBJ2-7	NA	TGTGCCAGCAGCCAATATCGGGGGGGCTACGAGCAGTACTTC	CASSQYRGGYEQYF
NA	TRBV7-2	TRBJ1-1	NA	TGTGCCAGCAGCTTAGGGCGGGAGGGGGAAGCTTTCTTT	CASSLGREGEAFF
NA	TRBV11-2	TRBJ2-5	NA	TGTGCCAGCAGTTTCGGGGAGACCCAGTACTTC	CASSFGETQYF
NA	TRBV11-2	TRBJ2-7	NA	TGTGCCAGCAAAGGGGTGAACTACGAGCAGTACTTC	CASKGVNYEQYF
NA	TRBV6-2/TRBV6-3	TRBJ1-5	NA	TGTGCCAGCAGTCTCCAGGGAGGTGTGCAGCCCCAGCATTTT	CASSLQGGVQPQHF
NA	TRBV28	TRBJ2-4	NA	TGTGCCAGCAGTTATCGGGGAGGGGGACGCCGTTTGCTAGCCAAAAACATTCAGTACTTC	CASSYRGGGRRLLAKNIQYF
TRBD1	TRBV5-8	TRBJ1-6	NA	TGTGCCAGCAGCTTGGTGGGACAGGGGGTAGAAGGTGGGTCACCCCTCCACTTT	CASSLVGQGVEGGSPLHF
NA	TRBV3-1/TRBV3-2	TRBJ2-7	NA	TGTGCCAGCAGCCAAGATATTGCTAGATCCTACGAGCAGTACTTC	CASSQDIARSYEQYF
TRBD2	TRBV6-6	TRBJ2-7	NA	TGTGCCAGCAGTTACGCGACTAGCGGGGGTTACGAGCAGTACTTC	CASSYATSGGYEQYF
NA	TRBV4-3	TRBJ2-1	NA	TGCGCCAGCGGCCTATACAATGAGCAGTTCTTC	CASGLYNEQFF
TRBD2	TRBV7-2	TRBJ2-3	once	TGTGCCAGCAGCCCTGGCATTGGCGGGGGGGCCCGTGATACGCAGTATTTT	CASSPGIGGGARDTQYF
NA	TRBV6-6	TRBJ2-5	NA	TGTGCCAGCAGTACCGGGCAGGGAAGAGAGACCCAGTACTTC	CASSTGQGRETQYF
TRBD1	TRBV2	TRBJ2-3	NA	TGTGCCAGCAGGACAGGGCCTAGCACAGATACGCAGTATTTT	CASRTGPSTDTQYF
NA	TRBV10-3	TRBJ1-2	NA	TGTGCCATCAGCGAGGCCCCGAGTACGTATGGCTACACCTTC	CAISEAPSTYGYTF
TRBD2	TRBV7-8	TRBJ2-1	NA	TGTGCCAGCAGCCCCCCTCGCGGGGGGCCGAACAATGAGCAGTTCTTC	CASSPPRGGPNNEQFF
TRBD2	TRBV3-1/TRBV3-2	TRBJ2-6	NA	TGTGCCAGCAGCCAAAGGTCCGGGGGGGCTGGGGCCAACGTCCTGACTTTC	CASSQRSGGAGANVLTF
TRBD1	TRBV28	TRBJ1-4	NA	TGTGCCAGCAGTTTGCCCGGGACAGGGAACGAAAAACTGTTTTTT	CASSLPGTGNEKLFF
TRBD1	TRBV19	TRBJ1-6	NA	TGTGCCAGTAACGCCGGGACAGATAGGACAAATTCACCCCTCCACTTT	CASNAGTDRTNSPLHF
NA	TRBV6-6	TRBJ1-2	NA	TGTGCCAGCATACAGGGAGCTACTAACTATGGCTACACCTTC	CASIQGATNYGYTF
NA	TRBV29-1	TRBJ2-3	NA	TGCAGCGTAGACAGGAGGATAGCATCCACAGATACGCAGTATTTT	CSVDRRIASTDTQYF
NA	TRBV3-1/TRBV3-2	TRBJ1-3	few	TGTGCCAGCAGCCAACCGGGATGGTCTGGAAACACCATATATTTT	CASSQPGWSGNTIYF
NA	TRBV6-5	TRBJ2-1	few	TGTGCCAGCAGTTACGACAAGCGGGTCTACAATGAGCAGTTCTTC	CASSYDKRVYNEQFF
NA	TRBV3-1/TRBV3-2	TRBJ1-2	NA	TGTGCCAGCAGCCCGGGAAGAGGCTACACCTTC	CASSPGRGYTF
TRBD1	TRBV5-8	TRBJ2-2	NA	TGTGCCAGCAGCTTGCGGACAGGAAAGACCGGGGAGCTGTTTTTT	CASSLRTGKTGELFF
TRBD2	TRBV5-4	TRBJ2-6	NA	TGTGCCAGCAGCCCCCGCGGGGGGGCTGGCGGGGCCAACGTCCTGACTTTC	CASSPRGGAGGANVLTF
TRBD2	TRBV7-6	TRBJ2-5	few	TGTGCCAGCAGCTTAGCGACTAGCGGGGGCCCCACGATGGAGACCCAGTACTTC	CASSLATSGGPTMETQYF
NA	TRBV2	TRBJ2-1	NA	TGTGCCAGCAGCACTTACAATGAGCAGTTCTTC	CASSTYNEQFF